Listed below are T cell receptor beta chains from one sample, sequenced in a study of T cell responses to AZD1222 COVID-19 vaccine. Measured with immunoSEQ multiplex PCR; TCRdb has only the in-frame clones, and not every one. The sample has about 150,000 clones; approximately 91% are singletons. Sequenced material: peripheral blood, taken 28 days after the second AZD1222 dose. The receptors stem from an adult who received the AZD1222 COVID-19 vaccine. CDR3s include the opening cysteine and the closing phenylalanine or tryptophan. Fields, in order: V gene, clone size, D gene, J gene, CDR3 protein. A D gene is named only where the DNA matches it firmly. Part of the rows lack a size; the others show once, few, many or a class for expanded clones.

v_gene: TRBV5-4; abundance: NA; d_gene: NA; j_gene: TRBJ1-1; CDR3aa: CASSFQVNTEAFF
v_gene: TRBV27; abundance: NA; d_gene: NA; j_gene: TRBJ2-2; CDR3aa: CASSLNTGELFF
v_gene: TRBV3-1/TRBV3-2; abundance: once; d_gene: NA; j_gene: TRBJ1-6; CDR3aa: CASSQGNSPLHF
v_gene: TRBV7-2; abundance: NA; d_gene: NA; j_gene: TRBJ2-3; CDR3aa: CASSLAGVTDTQYF
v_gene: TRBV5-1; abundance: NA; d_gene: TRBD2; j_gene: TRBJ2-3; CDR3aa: CASSLAGVSTDTQYF
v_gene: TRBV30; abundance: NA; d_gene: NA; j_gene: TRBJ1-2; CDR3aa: CAWNPGGYGYTF
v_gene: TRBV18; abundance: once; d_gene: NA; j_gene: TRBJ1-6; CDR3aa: CASSPRSAGGYNSPLHF
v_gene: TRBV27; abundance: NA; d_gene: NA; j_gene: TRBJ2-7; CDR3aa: CASRPTAGIYEQYF
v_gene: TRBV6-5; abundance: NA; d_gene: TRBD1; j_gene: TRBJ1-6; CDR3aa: CASNRGGSPLHF
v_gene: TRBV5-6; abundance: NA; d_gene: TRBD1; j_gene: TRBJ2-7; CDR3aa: CASSLGGGYEQYF
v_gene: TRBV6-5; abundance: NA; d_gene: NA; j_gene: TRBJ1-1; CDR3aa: CASWQGARPEAFF
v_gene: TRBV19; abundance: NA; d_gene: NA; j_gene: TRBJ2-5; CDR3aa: CASSPTGRWETQYF
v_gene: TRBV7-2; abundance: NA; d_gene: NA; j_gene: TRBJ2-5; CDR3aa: CASSSYQETQYF
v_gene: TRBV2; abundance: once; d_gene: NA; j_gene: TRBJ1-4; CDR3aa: CASSRDSAQGEKLFF
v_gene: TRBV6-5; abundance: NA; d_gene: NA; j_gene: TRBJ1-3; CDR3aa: CASSYSPSSGNTIYF
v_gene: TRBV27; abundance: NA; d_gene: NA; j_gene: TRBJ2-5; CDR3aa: CASSFLSRSSQETQYF
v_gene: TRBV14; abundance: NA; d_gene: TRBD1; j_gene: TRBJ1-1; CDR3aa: CASSQEGTVDTEAFF
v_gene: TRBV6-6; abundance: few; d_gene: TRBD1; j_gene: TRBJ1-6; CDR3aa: CASSYKGTGDSPLHF
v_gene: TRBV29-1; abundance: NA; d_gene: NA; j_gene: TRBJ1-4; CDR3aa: CSGRLGIGEKLFF
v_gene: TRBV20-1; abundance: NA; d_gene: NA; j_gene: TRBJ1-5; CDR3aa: CSASNPGFPNSNQPQHF
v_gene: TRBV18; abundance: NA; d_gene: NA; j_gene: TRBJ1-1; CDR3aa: CASSPPGGQAFF
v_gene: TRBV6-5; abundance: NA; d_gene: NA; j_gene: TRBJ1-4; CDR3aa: CATNRAANEKLFF
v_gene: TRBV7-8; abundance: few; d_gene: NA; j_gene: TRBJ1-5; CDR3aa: CASSRGRDNQPQHF
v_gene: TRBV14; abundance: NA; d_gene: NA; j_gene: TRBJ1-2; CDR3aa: CASSQELSYGYTF
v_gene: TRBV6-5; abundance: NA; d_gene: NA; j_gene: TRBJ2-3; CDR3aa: CASSTPAGISDTQYF
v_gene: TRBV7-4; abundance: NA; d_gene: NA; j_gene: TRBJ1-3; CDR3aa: CASTVGTEGRNTIYF
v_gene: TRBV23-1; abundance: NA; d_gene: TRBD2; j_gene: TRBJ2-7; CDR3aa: CASSQPGLGPREQYF
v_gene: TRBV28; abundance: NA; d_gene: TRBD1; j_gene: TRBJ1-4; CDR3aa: CASSWTGVQEKLFF
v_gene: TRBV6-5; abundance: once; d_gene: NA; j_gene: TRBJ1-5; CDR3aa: CASSYSSRGQQPQHF
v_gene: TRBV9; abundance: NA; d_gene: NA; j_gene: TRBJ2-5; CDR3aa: CASSSTNADIETQYF
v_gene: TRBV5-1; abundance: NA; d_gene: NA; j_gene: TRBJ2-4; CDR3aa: CASSYGAGSSTHF
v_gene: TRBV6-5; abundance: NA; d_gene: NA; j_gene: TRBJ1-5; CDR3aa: CASTLGLEQPQHF
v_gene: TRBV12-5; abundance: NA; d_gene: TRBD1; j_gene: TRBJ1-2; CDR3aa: CASGSTGQGSNGYTF
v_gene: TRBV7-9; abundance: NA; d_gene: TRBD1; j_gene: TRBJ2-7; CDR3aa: CASSLRQGAEEQYF
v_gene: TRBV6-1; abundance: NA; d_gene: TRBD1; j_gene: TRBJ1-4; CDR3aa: CASSEGRDRGIEKLFF
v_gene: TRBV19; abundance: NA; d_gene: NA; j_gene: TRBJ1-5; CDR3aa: CASSAPAWPQHF
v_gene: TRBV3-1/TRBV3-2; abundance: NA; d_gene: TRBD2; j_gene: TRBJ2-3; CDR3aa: CASSQKKGLAGVGTDTQYF
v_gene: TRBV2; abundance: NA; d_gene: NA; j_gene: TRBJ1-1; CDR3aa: CASTPESRENTEAFF
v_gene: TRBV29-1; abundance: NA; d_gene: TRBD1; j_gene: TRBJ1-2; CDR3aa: CSVGTGAVGGYTF
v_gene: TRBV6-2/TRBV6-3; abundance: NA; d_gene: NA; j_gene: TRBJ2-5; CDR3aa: CASSYHLGRETQYF
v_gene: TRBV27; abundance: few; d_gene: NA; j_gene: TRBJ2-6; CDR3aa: CASSTTIGANVLTF
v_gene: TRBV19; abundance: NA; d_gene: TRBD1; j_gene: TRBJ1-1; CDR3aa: CASSRTGANTEAFF
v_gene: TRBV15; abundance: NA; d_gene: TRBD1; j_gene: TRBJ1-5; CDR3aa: CATSRDVAGGTQPQHF